One T cell receptor (beta chain) is described in this entry. Its specificity is unknown. This record belongs to a study of response to subunit inactivated influenza vaccine. CDR3 length: 11 amino acids. CDR1 is MNHEY and CDR2 is SVGEGT in the germline V gene. V was trimmed by 5 bases and J by 9 bases, leaving 10 bases between them. TCRdb itself ran the RT-PCR reads through MiXCR, one entry per CDR3 protein. Among some 540,000 distinct CDR3 sequences listed, under 30% were seen once. Study-wide results and limits: The authors proposed limited new T cell recruitment per seasonal influenza vaccination.

These data also featured in a second study, about T cells expressing NK-cell markers. From that second work: Generation of TCR beta cDNA was performed by 5'RACE template switching incorporating UMIs. Sorted CD3+CD56+NKG2C+, CD3+CD56+NKG2C- and CD3+CD56-NKG2C+ T cells supplied TCR beta repertoires. About six donors showed dominant NKG2C+ clonotypes comprising about 1.0-7.5% of their CD8+ T cells. Among a handful of donors, these clonotypes also ranked first in the CD3+CD56-NKG2C+ fraction.

The starting material was CD4+ T cells sorted from PBMCs, obtained 11 to 12 days after vaccination. This chain links TRBV6-2 or TRBV6-3 with TRBJ2-5, with D possibly matching TRBD2 (6 bases). The source is a man aged 45-60 years who received an inactivated influenza vaccine. The CDR3 sequence: CASSKTGAQYF. In DNA, the CDR3 is TGTGCCAGCAGTAAAACGGGGGCCCAGTACTTC.